The present T cell receptor (beta chain) was sequenced within a study of blood T cell repertoires in COVID-19. Profiling relied on immunoSEQ multiplex PCR, and the TCRdb table lists in-frame clones only, not all of them. This sample has 250,000 to 350,000 clones; approximately 86% occur once, and the top ten carry around 0.9%. The CDR3 is 16 amino acids. Trimming cost V 4 bases and J 5 bases; bases outside gene matches: 12. CDR1 is SGDLS, CDR2 YYNGEE, per germline. The sample taken for sequencing was PBMCs or T cells enriched from blood (not recorded which). The clonotype originates from a woman in her twenties or thirties who had recovered from COVID-19. The chain recombines TRBV9 with TRBJ2-5; 9 nucleotides match TRBD2. CDR3 residues: CASSLGEAGGWETQYF. The CDR3 region has the DNA TGTGCCAGCAGCTTGGGGGAAGCGGGAGGATGGGAGACCCAGTACTTC.